The next 19 T cell receptor beta chains were all read from a single sample in a study of cytomegalovirus exposure and HLA in healthy donors. Both 60 Vbeta primers and 13 Jbeta primers went into the PCR. TCRdb keeps only in-frame clones here, not all; method: immunoSEQ multiplex PCR. The sample includes approximately 130,000 clones, 85% to 90% seen only once; the top ten take about 7%. The sequencing input was PBMCs. These receptors all stem from a woman aged 30 to 39 in good health and CMV-seropositive.

CDR3 sequence: CASSLAYNEQFF. CDR3 coding DNA: TGCGCCAGCAGCTTGGCTTACAATGAGCAGTTCTTC. J is TRBJ2-1 and V is TRBV5-1; D not certain. Germline V gene lookup returns CDR1 SGHRS and CDR2 YFSETQ. The length of the CDR3 is 12 residues. V was pared by 0 bases and J by 4 bases, with 2 bases between.

The J gene is TRBJ1-3, the V gene TRBV13, with TRBD1 matching over 7 bases. V shed 7 bases, J shed 4 bases, and the junction held 7 bases outside the gene matches. The CDR3 is made up of 14 amino acids. Looked up from germline, CDR1 is PRHDT and CDR2 is FYEKMQ (reference sequence). CDR3 region: CASTDRAPGNTIYF. The CDR3 DNA follows: TGTGCCAGCACCGACAGGGCTCCGGGAAACACCATATATTTT.

This chain joins TRBV9 and TRBJ2-2; 7 nucleotides match TRBD2. The trim removed 3 bases at V and 1 base at J, leaving 6 bases unmatched. This CDR3 is 16 amino acids long. CDR1 is SGDLS, CDR2 YYNGEE, per germline. The CDR3 DNA reads TGTGCCAGCAGCGATAGGGCGGGGGTGAACACCGGGGAGCTGTTTTTT. It is translated as CASSDRAGVNTGELFF.

This rearrangement joins TRBV19 to TRBJ2-7, with 7 positions matching TRBD1. The CDR3 is made up of 18 amino acids. The junction had 23 bases not matched to a gene; V was cut back by 8 bases and J by 4 bases. Looked up from germline, CDR1 is LNHDA and CDR2 is SQIVND (reference sequence). The CDR3 DNA follows: TGTGCCAGTTCTCCCCGGGACAGCCCCCGACGGATGGGGTACGAGCAGTACTTC. As protein: CASSPRDSPRRMGYEQYF.

The chain couples TRBV2 to TRBJ1-4; possibly TRBD1 for D (6 bases). The CDR3 sequence is 14 residues long. Germline V lookup: CDR1 SNHLY, CDR2 FYNNEI. V lost 8 bases and J 2 bases, leaving 12 bases between the germline ends. CDR3 amino acids: CASCPGVTNEKLFF. The CDR3 coding sequence is TGTGCCAGCTGTCCAGGGGTCACTAATGAAAAACTGTTTTTT.

This chain uses TRBV11-2 with TRBJ2-3; D might be TRBD1 (6 bases). Trimming took off 5 bases at V and 3 bases at J, with 6 bases between the two ends. This CDR3 contains 12 residues. Germline lookup yields CDR1 SGHAT and CDR2 FQNNGV. The CDR3 protein is CASSTGTDTQYF. CDR3 nucleotide sequence: TGTGCCAGCAGCACAGGGACAGATACGCAGTATTTT.

V is TRBV7-3 and J is TRBJ2-7, with TRBD1 matching 7 bases. The germline gives CDR1 SGHTA, CDR2 FQGTGA. This CDR3 spans 16 amino acids. The trim removed 0 bases at V and 5 bases at J, leaving 10 bases unmatched. CDR3 nucleotide sequence: TGTGCCAGCAGCTTAACGACAGGGATAGGGGTTAACGAGCAGTACTTC. Its protein product is CASSLTTGIGVNEQYF.

The rearrangement links TRBV5-1 to TRBJ1-1; D uncertain. From germline, CDR1 is SGHRS and CDR2 YFSETQ. The CDR3 has 12 residues. V was trimmed by 2 bases and J by 5 bases, leaving 7 bases between them. The CDR3 region is CASSFQDTEAFF. In DNA form, the CDR3 reads TGCGCCAGCAGCTTCCAGGATACTGAAGCTTTCTTT.

V is TRBV7-9 and J is TRBJ2-1, with TRBD1 identical over 8 bases. CDR3 size: 13 residues. Trimming at V came to 1 base and at J to 8 bases, leaving 1 base not matched to a gene. Germline-derived CDR1 and CDR2 are SEHNR and FQNEAQ (reference sequence). The CDR3 loop is CASSLGTGYEQFF. The CDR3 nucleotides read TGTGCCAGCAGCTTAGGGACAGGGTATGAGCAGTTCTTC.

The chain is built from TRBV18 and TRBJ1-5; 8 nucleotides align to TRBD1. Germline V gene lookup returns CDR1 KGHSH and CDR2 LQKENI. This CDR3 contains 15 residues. The trim removed 3 bases at V and 3 bases at J, leaving 4 bases unmatched. The CDR3 is CASSPPTGDNQPQHF. DNA for the CDR3: TGTGCCAGCTCACCCCCGACAGGGGACAATCAGCCCCAGCATTTT.

The V and J genes are TRBV30 and TRBJ1-3, with no clear D. Trimming left V 3 bases short and J 14 bases short, with 17 bases between. Germline V gene data show CDR1 as GTSNPN and CDR2 as SVGIG (reference sequence). This CDR3 spans 12 amino acids. CDR3 in DNA: TGTGCCTGGAGCCCCCAAGTTGCAACTCTATATTTT. Its protein is CAWSPQVATLYF.

This clone has just one count. The gene calls are TRBV7-9 and TRBJ2-7, with a possible D match to TRBD2 (5 bases). This CDR3 spans 13 amino acids. Per germline, CDR1 SEHNR and CDR2 FQNEAQ (reference sequence). V lost 5 bases and J lost 3, with 11 bases in between. CDR3 loop: CASSPRTGYEQYF. The CDR3 nucleotides are TGTGCCAGCAGCCCCCGGACTGGCTACGAGCAGTACTTC.

V and J are TRBV5-1 and TRBJ1-1, with 10 bases aligning to TRBD1. V was clipped by 4 bases and J by 5 bases; unmatched bases: 8. This CDR3 is built from 15 residues. The germline CDR1 and CDR2 sequences are SGHRS and YFSETQ. CDR3 loop: CASSGVDRGGTEAFF. CDR3 coding DNA: TGCGCCAGCAGCGGCGTGGACAGGGGGGGGACTGAAGCTTTCTTT. Based on the CDR3 plus reference TRBV5-1 and TRBJ1-1, the full variable domain is KAGVTQTPRYLIKTRGQQVTLSCSPISGHRSVSWYQQTPGQGLQFLFEYFSETQRNKGNFPGRFSGRQFSNSRSEMNVSTLELGDSALYLCASSGVDRGGTEAFFGQGTRLTVV.

V usage is TRBV5-1 and J usage is TRBJ2-7; D is ambiguous. The CDR3 spans 13 residues. The ends were cut back, 2 bases at V and 3 bases at J, with 9 bases in the middle. Germline-derived CDR1 and CDR2 are SGHRS and YFSETQ. DNA for the CDR3: TGCGCCAGCAGCTTTGCGACGGGCTACGAGCAGTACTTC. Its translation is CASSFATGYEQYF. The full variable domain, its missing parts supplied by reference TRBV5-1 and TRBJ2-7, is KAGVTQTPRYLIKTRGQQVTLSCSPISGHRSVSWYQQTPGQGLQFLFEYFSETQRNKGNFPGRFSGRQFSNSRSEMNVSTLELGDSALYLCASSFATGYEQYFGPGTRLTVT.

The J gene is TRBJ1-1, the V gene TRBV2; D gene ambiguous. V lost 1 base to trimming and J lost 11 bases, with 11 bases between them. The CDR3 is 12 amino acids. Germline V gene sequence: CDR1 SNHLY, CDR2 FYNNEI. This CDR3 reads CASSEVPGWAFF. CDR3 in DNA: TGTGCCAGCAGTGAAGTGCCGGGGTGGGCTTTCTTT.

The genes are TRBV7-9 and TRBJ1-2; 10 nucleotides agree with TRBD1. From germline, CDR1 is SEHNR and CDR2 FQNEAQ (reference sequence). With 8 bases clipped from V and 5 bases from J, the junction kept 8 bases outside the gene matches. CDR3 length: 14 amino acids. Here the CDR3 reads CASLPDRGSYGYTF. The DNA of the CDR3 is TGTGCCAGCTTACCGGACAGGGGGTCGTATGGCTACACCTTC.

This clone appeared a few times. The chain joins TRBV11-3 to TRBJ2-3; no definite D call. The CDR3 is made up of 14 amino acids. Germline CDR1 is SGHNT and CDR2 is YENEEA. V was shortened by 0 bases and J by 2 bases, with 6 bases between the two germline ends. CDR3 loop: CASSLDQDTDTQYF. The DNA for the CDR3 is TGTGCCAGCAGCTTAGATCAGGACACAGATACGCAGTATTTT.

The chain links TRBV2 to TRBJ2-1, with 8 nucleotides matching TRBD2. J gave up 4 bases and V 7 bases, and 6 bases lay outside the gene matches. Germline CDR1 and CDR2: SNHLY and FYNNEI. This CDR3 is built from 14 residues. CDR3 coding DNA: TGTGCCAGCATGGAGCGGGGGAGATACAATGAGCAGTTCTTC. Translating it yields CASMERGRYNEQFF.

This chain uses TRBV11-2 with TRBJ2-2; D unclear. Per germline, CDR1 SGHAT and CDR2 FQNNGV. This CDR3 is 12 amino acids long. The ends were cut back, 0 bases at V and 11 bases at J, with 7 bases in the middle. In DNA, the CDR3 is TGTGCCAGCAGCTTAGACTCGTTCGAGCTGTTTTTT. It specifies CASSLDSFELFF.